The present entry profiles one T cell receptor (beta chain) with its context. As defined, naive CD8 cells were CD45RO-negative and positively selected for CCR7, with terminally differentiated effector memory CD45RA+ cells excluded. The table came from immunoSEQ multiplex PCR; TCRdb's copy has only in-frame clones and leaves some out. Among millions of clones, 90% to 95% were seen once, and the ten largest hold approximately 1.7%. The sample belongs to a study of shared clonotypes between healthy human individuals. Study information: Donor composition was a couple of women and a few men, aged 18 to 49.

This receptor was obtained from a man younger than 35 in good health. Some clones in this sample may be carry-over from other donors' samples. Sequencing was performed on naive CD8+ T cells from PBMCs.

The DNA for the CDR3 is TGTGCCAGCTTTCGGGGACTAGCGGTTGATGAGCAGTTCTTC. Translation gives CASFRGLAVDEQFF. The chain links TRBV2 to TRBJ2-1; TRBD2 aligns across 11 bases. Per germline, CDR1 SNHLY and CDR2 FYNNEI. V lost 8 bases and J lost 8; bases outside the gene matches: 8. This CDR3 comprises 14 residues. Variable domain in full (rest from reference TRBV2 and TRBJ2-1): EPEVTQTPSHQVTQMGQEVILRCVPISNHLYFYWYRQILGQKVEFLVSFYNNEISEKSEIFDDQFSVERPDGSNFTLKIRSTKLEDSAMYFCASFRGLAVDEQFFGPGTRLTVL.